The clone carrying this T cell receptor (beta chain) was counted ten times or more. The authors ran a second PCR of 7 to 11 cycles using a sample-barcoded 5' primer and a J-beta primer mix. TCRdb re-analysed the 5' RACE reads in MiXCR, keeping a single row per CDR3 protein. This repertoire shows 450,000 to 650,000 distinct CDR3 sequences, nearly 25% found once; its top ten account for roughly 9%. This entry belongs to a study of blood T cells in healthy people across ages. Germline lookup yields CDR1 DFQATT and CDR2 SNEGSKA (reference sequence). CDR3 length: 14 amino acids. J lost 1 base, V lost 1 base, and 3 bases had no gene match. Separately, the same data were catalogued under a study of T cells of mothers and their children. That study adds: Input to cDNA synthesis comprised all extracted RNA, at a ratio of around 1.4 ug per 15 ul.

The rearrangement uses TRBV20-1 and TRBJ1-2, with TRBD1 matching 7 bases. The sequenced material came from blood. The TCR was taken from a boy under 18 in good health. CDR3 sequence: CSARGGDSNYGYTF. In nucleotides, the CDR3 is TGCAGTGCTAGAGGCGGGGACAGTAACTATGGCTACACCTTC.